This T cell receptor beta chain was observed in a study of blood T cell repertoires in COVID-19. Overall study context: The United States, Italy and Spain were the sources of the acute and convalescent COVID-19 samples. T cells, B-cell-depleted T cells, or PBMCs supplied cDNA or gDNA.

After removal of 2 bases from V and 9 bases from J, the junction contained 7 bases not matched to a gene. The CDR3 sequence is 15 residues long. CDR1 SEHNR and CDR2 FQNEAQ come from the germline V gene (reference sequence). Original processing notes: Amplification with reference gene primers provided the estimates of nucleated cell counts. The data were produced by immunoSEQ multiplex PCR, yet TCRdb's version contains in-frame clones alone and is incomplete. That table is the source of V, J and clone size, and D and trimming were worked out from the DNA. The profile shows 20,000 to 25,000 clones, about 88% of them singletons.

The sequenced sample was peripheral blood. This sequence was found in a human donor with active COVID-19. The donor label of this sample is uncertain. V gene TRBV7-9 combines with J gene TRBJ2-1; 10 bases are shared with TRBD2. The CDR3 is CASSLTTSGQGEQFF. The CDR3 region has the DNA TGTGCCAGCAGCTTAACGACTAGCGGGCAGGGTGAGCAGTTCTTC.